The entry below gives a single TCR beta chain sequence along with its context. Per germline, CDR1 SGHAT and CDR2 FQDESV (reference sequence). The V and J ends lost 4 bases and 2 bases respectively, with 14 bases between them. The CDR3 is made up of 15 amino acids. Per the authors' pipeline: For nucleated cells, counts were estimated from reference gene primer amplification. Clones were read by immunoSEQ multiplex PCR, and TCRdb kept only the in-frame ones, dropping some. V, J and clone size were drawn from that table, and D and trimming were deduced from the DNA. The sample contains approximately 92,000 clones, about 86% of which appear only once. This specimen comes from a study of blood T cell repertoires in COVID-19.

Sequencing was carried out using peripheral blood. The chain couples TRBV11-1 to TRBJ2-5, with TRBD1 as a possible D gene (6 bases). The receptor was isolated from a woman aged 55-70 years in a cohort sampled during active or convalescent COVID-19. The DNA for the CDR3 is TGTGCCAGCAGCTCAGGGGCCGCAGGGCAAGAGACCCAGTACTTC. As protein: CASSSGAAGQETQYF.